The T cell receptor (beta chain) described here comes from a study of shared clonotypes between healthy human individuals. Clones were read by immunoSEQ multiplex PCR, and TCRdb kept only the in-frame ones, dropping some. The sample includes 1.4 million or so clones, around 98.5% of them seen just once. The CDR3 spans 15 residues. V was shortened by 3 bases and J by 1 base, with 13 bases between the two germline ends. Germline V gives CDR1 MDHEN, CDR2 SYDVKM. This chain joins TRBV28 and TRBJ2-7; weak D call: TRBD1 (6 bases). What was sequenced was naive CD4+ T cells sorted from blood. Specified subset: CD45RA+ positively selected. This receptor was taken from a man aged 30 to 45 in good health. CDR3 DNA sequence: TGTGCCAGCAGTTTCCCGGACAGACAATCCTACGAGCAGTACTTC. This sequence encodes CASSFPDRQSYEQYF.